This TCR beta chain was sequenced in a study of blood T cell repertoires in COVID-19. Looking at the study overall: Italy, Spain and the United States were the sources of the convalescent and acute COVID-19 samples. PBMCs, B-cell-depleted T cells, or T cells were the source of the cDNA or gDNA that made up the material.

Cohort 3 recovered donors had two negative PCRs, clearance, or symptom resolution. The repertoire was sequenced with immunoSEQ multiplex PCR; TCRdb's copy has only in-frame clones and lacks some. Here the sample spans approximately 230,000 clones, 85% to 95% being singletons. The clonotype comes from a woman between 18 and 30 years old who had recovered from COVID-19. Sample: PBMCs or T cells enriched from blood (not recorded which).

DNA of the CDR3: TGTGCCATCAGCGAGACAGGGGAGACTGAAGCTTTCTTT. It is translated as CAISETGETEAFF. The chain employs TRBV10-3 and TRBJ1-1; 8 positions match TRBD1. The ends lost 6 bases at V and 5 bases at J; junction bases unmatched: 5. CDR1 is ENHRY and CDR2 is SYGVKD in the germline V gene. The CDR3 has 13 residues.